These 4 T cell receptor beta chains were all obtained from the same sample, sequenced in a study of OX40 agonist ivuxolimab in advanced cancers. Sequencing was performed with immunoSEQ multiplex PCR; in TCRdb, only in-frame clones are kept and a portion is missing. The sample carries some 38,000 clones, around 89% recorded once. This specimen was CD4+ or CD8+ T cells sorted from blood, taken in a trial of the OX40 agonist ivuxolimab. Receptor source: an adult with an advanced solid tumor such as melanoma, head and neck, liver or kidney cancer.

This sequence joins TRBV7-8 and TRBJ2-7; D unresolved. CDR3 length: 14 amino acids. V was shortened by 4 bases and J by 4 bases, with 14 bases between the two germline ends. Germline V lookup: CDR1 SGHVS, CDR2 FQNEAQ. CDR3 in amino acids: CASSSTRGSYEQYF. The CDR3 nucleotides are TGTGCCAGCAGCTCGACCCGAGGATCTTACGAGCAGTACTTC.

This chain links TRBV4-3 with TRBJ2-7; no firm D call. This CDR3 is 13 amino acids long. Germline V gene lookup returns CDR1 LGHNA and CDR2 YSLEER. V lost 1 base and J 2 bases, leaving 6 bases between the germline ends. The CDR3 protein is CASSQVPAYEQYF. CDR3 bases: TGCGCCAGCAGCCAAGTTCCGGCCTACGAGCAGTACTTC.

The chain links TRBV6-1 to TRBJ1-2; TRBD1 aligns across 7 bases. V dropped 4 bases and J dropped 2; count of bases not matched to a gene: 4. This CDR3 comprises 14 residues. Germline lookup yields CDR1 MNHNS and CDR2 SASEGT. The CDR3 loop reads CASSVAGGNYGYTF. Written as DNA, the CDR3 is TGTGCCAGCAGTGTGGCAGGGGGAAACTATGGCTACACCTTC.

The chain links TRBV2 to TRBJ2-2; D uncertain. Germline CDR1 SNHLY, CDR2 FYNNEI. The V end was cut by 5 bases, the J end by 4 bases, with 17 bases between. This CDR3 region has 16 residues. CDR3 nucleotide sequence: TGTGCCAGCAGTACTAATAGACCGGCCAGCACCGGGGAGCTGTTTTTT. Its protein is CASSTNRPASTGELFF.